Below, 19 T cell receptor beta chains from the same sample are listed, as sequenced in a study of shared clonotypes between healthy human individuals. Data came from immunoSEQ multiplex PCR; TCRdb stores just in-frame clones and leaves some out. The repertoire holds a few million clones, with 90% to 95% as singletons. The sample consisted of naive CD4+ T cells sorted from blood. Subset specified: CD45RA+ positively selected. The receptors derive from a man aged 18-30 years in good health.

CDR3 sequence reads: CASSVGTSGRTLNDQETQYF. CDR3 bases: TGCGCCAGCTCGGTAGGGACTAGCGGGAGAACCCTAAACGACCAAGAGACCCAGTACTTC. The chain uses TRBV5-1 and TRBJ2-5, with 14 positions matching TRBD2. V trimming: 7 bases; J trimming: 0 bases; junction bases outside the gene matches: 17. The CDR3 sequence is 20 residues long. CDR1 and CDR2 (germline): SGHRS, YFSETQ.

Of note for this clone: Other DNA sequences of this sample code for an identical CDR3. J is TRBJ1-5 and V is TRBV5-1; no firm D call. Trimming removed 0 bases from V and 5 bases from J, with 6 bases in between. The CDR3 runs 13 residues. The V gene's germline CDR1 is SGHRS and CDR2 YFSETQ. The CDR3 here is CASSLGPDQPQHF. The DNA for the CDR3 is TGCGCCAGCAGCTTGGGCCCCGATCAGCCCCAGCATTTT.

The chain is built from TRBV28 and TRBJ2-1, with D tentatively TRBD1 or TRBD2 (5 bases each). This CDR3 is built from 20 residues. The germline V and J ends were trimmed by 4 bases and 0 bases, with 25 bases remaining between them. From germline, CDR1 is MDHEN and CDR2 SYDVKM. CDR3 amino acids: CASSSPLTGRLRSSYNEQFF. CDR3 sequence (DNA): TGTGCCAGCAGTTCCCCTCTCACGGGGCGACTCAGAAGCTCCTACAATGAGCAGTTCTTC.

The CDR3 DNA reads TGTGCCACCGGCGGGGGGATTGTCGGGGAGCTGTTTTTT. This gives the protein CATGGGIVGELFF. The chain combines TRBV28 with TRBJ2-2; 8 bases agree with TRBD2. CDR3 length: 13 amino acids. The junction had 8 bases not matched to a gene; V was cut back by 10 bases and J by 7 bases. Germline V gene data show CDR1 as MDHEN and CDR2 as SYDVKM. Together with reference TRBV28 and TRBJ2-2, the CDR3 gives the full variable domain: DVKVTQSSRYLVKRTGEKVFLECVQDMDHENMFWYRQDPGLGLRLIYFSYDVKMKEKGDIPEGYSVSREKKERFSLILESASTNQTSMYLCATGGGIVGELFFGEGSRLTVL.

The chain employs TRBV30 and TRBJ1-2; no definite D call. The V gene's germline CDR1 is GTSNPN and CDR2 SVGIG (reference sequence). This CDR3 is built from 11 residues. Deletions cut 4 bases from V and 8 bases from J, with 11 bases between. In DNA form, the CDR3 reads TGTGCCTGGATGGGCGTCGGCGGCTACACCTTC. Protein product: CAWMGVGGYTF.

This clone was seen only once. Other DNA sequences in this sample translate to the same CDR3. The chain combines TRBV7-2 with TRBJ1-5; D perhaps matches TRBD1 (6 bases). CDR1 SGHTA and CDR2 FQGNSA come from the germline V gene. This CDR3 is 13 amino acids long. Trimming removed 2 bases at V and 5 bases at J, with 7 bases between. CDR3 nucleotides: TGTGCCAGCAGCTTATACAGGGATCAGCCCCAGCATTTT. Protein product: CASSLYRDQPQHF.

The genes are TRBV10-3 and TRBJ2-1; tentatively, D is TRBD1 or TRBD2 (6 bases each). Trimming pared 1 base from V and 10 bases from J, leaving 20 bases between. Germline values: CDR1 ENHRY, CDR2 SYGVKD. The CDR3 totals 16 residues. The CDR3 DNA sequence: TGTGCCATCAGTGAGTGGGGGCCCGGGGGAGAGAGGGAGCAGTTCTTC. Encoded protein: CAISEWGPGGEREQFF.

This chain uses TRBV30 with TRBJ2-3; D might be TRBD1 (5 bases). The V gene's germline CDR1 is GTSNPN and CDR2 SVGIG (reference sequence). The V end lost 2 bases, the J end lost 1 base, and 13 bases lay between the germline ends. CDR3 length equals 15 residues. The DNA of the CDR3 is TGTGCCTGGAGTCCCGGCCAGACAGGCACAGATACGCAGTATTTT. Translated, it gives CAWSPGQTGTDTQYF.

The J gene is TRBJ2-2, the V gene TRBV11-3, with 9 bases fitting TRBD1. Germline loops: CDR1 SGHNT, CDR2 YENEEA. The J segment lost 6 bases and the V segment lost 6 bases, leaving 5 bases of the junction unmatched. The CDR3 runs 14 residues. DNA of the CDR3: TGTGCCAGCAGTTACAGGGGGCCGGCCGGGGAGCTGTTTTTT. Amino acids: CASSYRGPAGELFF.

The genes are TRBV6-1 and TRBJ1-1; no reliable D call. CDR3 length: 13 residues. CDR1 is MNHNS, CDR2 SASEGT, per germline. V lost 4 bases, J lost 10 bases, and 16 bases lay in between. CDR3 region: CASSAYIRQGAFF. In DNA, the CDR3 is TGTGCCAGCAGTGCTTACATCCGCCAAGGAGCTTTCTTT.

V is TRBV27 and J is TRBJ2-1; D uncertain. Trimming took 8 bases from V and 2 from J, leaving 13 bases between them. This CDR3 is built from 14 residues. The V gene's germline CDR1 is MNHEY and CDR2 SMNVEV (reference sequence). The CDR3, as DNA: TGTGCCAGCTCCGGGTTTAGTCCCTACAATGAGCAGTTCTTC. Its translation: CASSGFSPYNEQFF.

Notes on this clone: The same CDR3 also results from other DNA sequences found in this sample. The rearrangement uses TRBV19 and TRBJ2-5; D is ambiguous. The CDR3 has 13 amino acids. Trimming shortened V by 3 bases and J by 3 bases, and 8 bases separated the two germline ends. CDR1 and CDR2 from the germline V gene are LNHDA and SQIVND (reference sequence). The DNA for the CDR3 is TGTGCCAGTAGTATGGGTAGAAAAGAGACCCAGTACTTC. This codes for CASSMGRKETQYF.

This chain connects TRBV11-3 to TRBJ2-1; TRBD2 aligns across 9 bases. The germline V gene encodes CDR1 SGHNT and CDR2 YENEEA. Unmatched junction bases numbered 4, after V lost 1 base and J lost 6 bases. CDR3 length equals 15 residues. CDR3 sequence reads: CASSLVAGAGNEQFF. The DNA of the CDR3 is TGTGCCAGCAGCTTAGTAGCGGGAGCGGGCAATGAGCAGTTCTTC.

The J gene is TRBJ2-7, the V gene TRBV5-1; 10 nucleotides line up with TRBD1. The CDR3 is made up of 16 amino acids. CDR1 is SGHRS and CDR2 is YFSETQ in the germline V gene. Trimming took 3 bases from V and 0 from J; bases not matched to a gene: 6. The CDR3 DNA reads TGCGCCAGCAGCTGGACAGGGGGTGTAGGCTCCTACGAGCAGTACTTC. It specifies CASSWTGGVGSYEQYF.

J is TRBJ1-4 and V is TRBV19; D is undetermined. CDR3 length: 15 residues. Trimming stripped 7 bases from V and 10 bases from J, with 22 bases between. Germline loops: CDR1 LNHDA, CDR2 SQIVND (reference sequence). CDR3 nucleotide sequence: TGTGCCAGTAAAGGTGTCCGGACGGGAGATGGAAAACTGTTTTTT. This gives the protein CASKGVRTGDGKLFF.

This chain joins TRBV10-3 and TRBJ2-5; no firm D call. This CDR3 region has 12 residues. The V gene lost 4 bases and the J gene lost 1 base, with 4 bases spanning the gap. Germline CDR1 ENHRY, CDR2 SYGVKD. The CDR3 DNA follows: TGTGCCATCAGTGGGACCCAAGAGACCCAGTACTTC. Its translation: CAISGTQETQYF.

In its sample, this clone was seen a few times. Different DNA sequences within this sample yield the same CDR3. The V gene is TRBV5-1, the J gene TRBJ1-5, with a weak D call TRBD1 (5 bases). In germline, CDR1 is SGHRS, CDR2 YFSETQ. The CDR3 runs to 14 residues. V lost 4 bases to trimming and J lost 3 bases, with 11 bases between them. CDR3 nucleotides: TGCGCCAGCAGCCTTGACAGCCCCAATCAGCCCCAGCATTTT. Translation: CASSLDSPNQPQHF.

As to this clone: Other DNA sequences within the sample encode an identical CDR3. The rearrangement links TRBV7-9 to TRBJ2-5, with D unresolved. CDR3 length: 12 amino acids. Germline CDR1 and CDR2: SEHNR and FQNEAQ (reference sequence). The V end lost 5 bases, the J end lost 5 bases, and 9 bases lay between the germline ends. CDR3 sequence reads: CASSLSAETQYF. The CDR3 coding sequence is TGTGCCAGCAGCCTTTCGGCGGAGACCCAGTACTTC.

As concerns this clone: Other DNA sequences in this specimen translate into the identical CDR3. This chain uses TRBV6-6 with TRBJ2-1; 12 bases are a match to TRBD2. Per germline, CDR1 MNHNY and CDR2 SVGAGI (reference sequence). CDR3 length: 15 residues. With V trimmed by 5 bases and J by 3 bases, 2 bases remained unmatched. Written as DNA, the CDR3 is TGTGCCAGCAGTCTGACTAGCGGGGGCTACAATGAGCAGTTCTTC. As protein: CASSLTSGGYNEQFF.